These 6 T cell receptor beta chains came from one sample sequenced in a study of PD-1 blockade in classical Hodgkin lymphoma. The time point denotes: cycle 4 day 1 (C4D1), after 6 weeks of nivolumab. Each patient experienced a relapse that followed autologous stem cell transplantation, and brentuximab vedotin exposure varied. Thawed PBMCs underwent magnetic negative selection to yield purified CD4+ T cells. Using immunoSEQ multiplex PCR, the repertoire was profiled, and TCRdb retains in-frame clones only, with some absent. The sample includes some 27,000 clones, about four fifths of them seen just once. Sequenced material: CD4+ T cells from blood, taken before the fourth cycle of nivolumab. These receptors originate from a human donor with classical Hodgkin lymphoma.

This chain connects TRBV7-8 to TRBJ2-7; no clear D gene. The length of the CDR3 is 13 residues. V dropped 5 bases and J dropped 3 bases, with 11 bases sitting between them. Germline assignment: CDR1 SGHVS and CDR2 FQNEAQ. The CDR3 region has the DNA TGTGCCAGCAGCCGTACCAATCTCTACGAGCAGTACTTC. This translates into CASSRTNLYEQYF.

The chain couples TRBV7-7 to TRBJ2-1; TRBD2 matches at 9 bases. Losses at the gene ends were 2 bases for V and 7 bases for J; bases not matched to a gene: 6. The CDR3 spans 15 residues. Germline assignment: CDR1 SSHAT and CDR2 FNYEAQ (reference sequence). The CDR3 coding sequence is TGTGCCAGCAGCTTAAGGCCTAGCGGGGTAAATGAGCAGTTCTTC. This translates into CASSLRPSGVNEQFF. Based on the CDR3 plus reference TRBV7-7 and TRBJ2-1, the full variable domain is GAGVSQSPRYKVTKRGQDVTLRCDPISSHATLYWYQQALGQGPEFLTYFNYEAQPDKSGLPSDRFSAERPEGSISTLTIQRTEQRDSAMYRCASSLRPSGVNEQFFGPGTRLTVL.

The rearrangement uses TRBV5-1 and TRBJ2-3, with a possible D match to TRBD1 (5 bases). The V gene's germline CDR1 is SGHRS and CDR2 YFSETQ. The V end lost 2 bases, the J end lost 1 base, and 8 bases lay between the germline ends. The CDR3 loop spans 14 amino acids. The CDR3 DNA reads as TGCGCCAGCAGCTTTCTACAGGGCACAGATACGCAGTATTTT. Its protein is CASSFLQGTDTQYF.

In DNA, the CDR3 is TGTGCCAGCAGTTTAGCCACCGGGGGTACTGGAAACACCATATATTTT. Its protein is CASSLATGGTGNTIYF. The chain carries TRBV28 and TRBJ1-3; D may be TRBD1 (5 bases). CDR1 MDHEN and CDR2 SYDVKM come from the germline V gene. V was cut by 2 bases and J by 2 bases, with 13 bases left in between. The CDR3 covers 16 residues.

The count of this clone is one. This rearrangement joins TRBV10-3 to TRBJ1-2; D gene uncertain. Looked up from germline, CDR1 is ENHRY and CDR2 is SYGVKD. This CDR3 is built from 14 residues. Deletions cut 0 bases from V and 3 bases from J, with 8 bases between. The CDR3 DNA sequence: TGTGCCATCAGTGAGTCGCCGGACCACTATGGCTACACCTTC. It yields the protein CAISESPDHYGYTF.

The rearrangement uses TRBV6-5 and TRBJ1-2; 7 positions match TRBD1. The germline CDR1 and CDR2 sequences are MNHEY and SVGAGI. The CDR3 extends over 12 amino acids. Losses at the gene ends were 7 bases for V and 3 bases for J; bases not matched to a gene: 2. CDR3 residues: CASTRGDYGYTF. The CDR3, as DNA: TGTGCCAGCACCAGGGGGGACTATGGCTACACCTTC.